This T cell receptor (beta chain) was recorded in a study of blood T cells in healthy people across ages. Study-level information: In model experiments, template switching was able to capture about one barcoded beta molecule for every two T cells that were present.

Germline assignment: CDR1 SGHTA and CDR2 FQGNSA. The CDR3 is 16 amino acids. V lost 5 bases, J lost 6 bases, and 11 bases stayed unmatched. Concerning this clonotype itself: Its antigen is unidentified.

Study-wide results and limits: Aged donors had fewer naive CD4+ cells and lower diversity than long-lived donors.

Extractions gave at least 5.5 micrograms of total RNA per sample. Combining a sample-barcoded 5' primer with a J-beta primer mix, a second PCR ran for about 7 to 11 cycles. TCRdb processed the 5' RACE reads anew with MiXCR; each CDR3 protein has one entry. The profile shows more than 800,000 distinct CDR3 sequences, around 26% of them singletons. The sample consisted of blood. The clonotype originates from a woman aged 80 or older in good health. The chain carries TRBV7-2 and TRBJ1-5; 9 bases map to TRBD1. CDR3: CASSPATLTGGQPQHF. In DNA, the CDR3 is TGTGCCAGCAGCCCCGCCACCCTGACAGGGGGTCAGCCCCAGCATTTT.